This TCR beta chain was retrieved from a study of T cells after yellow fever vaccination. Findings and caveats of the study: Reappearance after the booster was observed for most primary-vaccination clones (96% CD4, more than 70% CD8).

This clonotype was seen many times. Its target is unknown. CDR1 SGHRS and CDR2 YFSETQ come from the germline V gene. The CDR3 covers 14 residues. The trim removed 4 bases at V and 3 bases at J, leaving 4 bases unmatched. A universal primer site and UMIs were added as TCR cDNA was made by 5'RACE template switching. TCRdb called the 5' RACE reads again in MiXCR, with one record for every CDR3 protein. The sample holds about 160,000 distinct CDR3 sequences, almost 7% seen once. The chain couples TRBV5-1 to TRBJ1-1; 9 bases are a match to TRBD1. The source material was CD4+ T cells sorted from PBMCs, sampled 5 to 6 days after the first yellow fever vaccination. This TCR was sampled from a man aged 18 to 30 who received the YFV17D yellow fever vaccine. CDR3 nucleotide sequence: TGCGCCAGCAGCATACAGGGGGCGGACACTGAAGCTTTCTTT. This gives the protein CASSIQGADTEAFF.